The sequence of this TCR beta chain was determined in a study of Ad26.COV2.S vaccination and SARS-CoV-2 variants. Across the whole study: Administration of Ad26.COV2.S was intramuscular, either once or twice 56 days apart. Study-wide points: Breadth of non-spike TCRs did not differ between vaccinees and placebo recipients. In vaccinated individuals, spike-specific CD8+ and CD4+ T cell responses reportedly displayed substantial breadth.

Treatment given: around 19 received Ad26.COV2.S at low or high dose, single or two shots; a few received placebo; per-sample allocation not given. On day 63 after the first injection, vaccine and placebo recipients gave samples. At a Boston site, the person donating was an adult of 18-55 years. Turning to this clone: The antigen is undetermined.

Generated by immunoSEQ multiplex PCR, the TCRdb table keeps only in-frame clones and is missing some. The profile shows about 280,000 clones, around 87% of them singletons. The sample here was peripheral blood, taken in a trial of Ad26.COV2.S vaccine versus placebo. The source of this sequence is a person between 18 and 59 years old who received the Ad26.COV2.S COVID-19 vaccine or a placebo.

The DNA for the CDR3 is TGTGCCAGCAGCTCTTTCGGGGGGGCCCGAGAGCAGTACTTC. Its translation is CASSSFGGAREQYF. This chain links TRBV7-2 with TRBJ2-7, with 8 bases fitting TRBD2. The CDR3 covers 14 residues. Germline lookup yields CDR1 SGHTA and CDR2 FQGNSA. Unmatched junction bases numbered 9, after V lost 4 bases and J lost 7 bases.